This TCR beta chain emerged from a study of blood T cell repertoires in COVID-19. Looking at the study overall: Spain, Italy and the United States supplied samples that represented acute and convalescent COVID-19.

Original analysis: Reference gene primer amplification yielded estimated nucleated cell counts. Data came from immunoSEQ multiplex PCR; TCRdb stores just in-frame clones and leaves some out. That table furnishes V, J and clone size, whereas the DNA furnished D and trimming. The sample consists of about 150,000 clones, around 85% of them appearing once. Germline assignment: CDR1 SGHNT and CDR2 YYREEE (reference sequence). The CDR3 loop spans 14 amino acids. Trimming left V 1 base short and J 0 bases short, with 7 bases between. The sequence was obtained from an older man with acute or convalescent COVID-19. The sample comprised peripheral blood. The J gene is TRBJ2-5, the V gene TRBV5-4, with TRBD2 as a possible D gene (5 bases). CDR3 sequence: CASSLKRDQETQYF. The CDR3 nucleotides read TGTGCCAGCAGCTTGAAGAGGGACCAAGAGACCCAGTACTTC.